This TCR beta chain was documented in a study of T cell repertoires in cytomegalovirus infection. The overall study: Matching HLA type and CMV infection were both indicated by public TCR beta signatures. Whole-study results and caveats: It was HLA-C-restricted CMV-specific TCR beta clonotypes that dominated the response ex vivo. CMV carriers with the relevant HLA were identified by cumulative public TCR beta family frequency.

The CDR3 spans 16 residues. Germline assignment: CDR1 ENHRY and CDR2 SYGVKD. V was pared by 2 bases and J by 7 bases, with 9 bases of the junction left unmatched. TCRdb recomputed calls from the reads with MiXCR, one row per CDR3 protein. The table shows fewer than 1,000,000 distinct CDR3 sequences, with roughly a third occurring only once. Details on this clonotype: The antigen remains unidentified.

This sequence joins TRBV10-3 and TRBJ2-2; 8 bases fit TRBD2. The origin of this receptor is a human donor in good health (CMV status not recorded). Some clones in this sample may be carry-over from other donors' samples. This specimen consisted of cultured CD8+ T cells from PBMCs, obtained from culture after CMV antigen stimulation. In DNA form, the CDR3 reads TGTGCCATCAGTGAGAGGGGACTAGAGTTCGGCGGGGAGCTGTTTTTT. Translated: CAISERGLEFGGELFF.